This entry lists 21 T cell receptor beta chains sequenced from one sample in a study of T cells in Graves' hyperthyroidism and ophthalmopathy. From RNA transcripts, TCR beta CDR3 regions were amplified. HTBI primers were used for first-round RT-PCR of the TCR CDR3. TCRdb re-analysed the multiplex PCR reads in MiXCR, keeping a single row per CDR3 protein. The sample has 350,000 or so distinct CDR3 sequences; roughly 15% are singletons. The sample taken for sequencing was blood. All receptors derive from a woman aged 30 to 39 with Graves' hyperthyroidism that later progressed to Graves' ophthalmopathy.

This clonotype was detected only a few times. As DNA, the CDR3 is TGTGCCAGCAGCCCTAGCGGGGGTGACTACGAGCAGTACTTC. Translated, it gives CASSPSGGDYEQYF. The genes are TRBV3-1 and TRBJ2-7, with 10 bases lining up with TRBD2. The junction had 3 bases not matched to a gene; V was cut back by 4 bases and J by 3 bases. The CDR3 loop spans 14 amino acids. Germline CDR1 is LGHDT and CDR2 is YNNKEL (reference sequence).

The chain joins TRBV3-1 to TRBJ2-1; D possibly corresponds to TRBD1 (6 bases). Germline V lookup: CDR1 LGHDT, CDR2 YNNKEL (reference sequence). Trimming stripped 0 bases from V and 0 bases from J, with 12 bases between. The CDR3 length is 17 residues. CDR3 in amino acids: CASSQDGMDSSYNEQFF. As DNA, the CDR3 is TGTGCCAGCAGCCAAGATGGTATGGACAGCTCCTACAATGAGCAGTTCTTC.

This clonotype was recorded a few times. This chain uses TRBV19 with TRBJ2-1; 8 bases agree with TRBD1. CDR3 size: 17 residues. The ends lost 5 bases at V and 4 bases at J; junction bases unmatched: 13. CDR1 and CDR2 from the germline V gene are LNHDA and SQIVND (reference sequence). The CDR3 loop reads CASSPHRGRQGYNEQFF. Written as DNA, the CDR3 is TGTGCCAGTAGTCCCCATAGAGGAAGACAGGGGTACAATGAGCAGTTCTTC.

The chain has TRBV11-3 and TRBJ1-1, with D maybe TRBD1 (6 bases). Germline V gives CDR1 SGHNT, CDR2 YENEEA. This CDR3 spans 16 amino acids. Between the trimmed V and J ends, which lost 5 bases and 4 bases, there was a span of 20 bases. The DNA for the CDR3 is TGTGCCAGCAGCCGACAGGCCTTGACACTAAGCACTGAAGCTTTCTTT. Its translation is CASSRQALTLSTEAFF.

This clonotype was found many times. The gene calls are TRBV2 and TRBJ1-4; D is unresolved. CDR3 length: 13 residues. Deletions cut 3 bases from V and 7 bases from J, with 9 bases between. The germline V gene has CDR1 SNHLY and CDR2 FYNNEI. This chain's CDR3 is CASSDPKGEKLFF. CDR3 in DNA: TGTGCCAGCAGTGATCCCAAGGGTGAAAAACTGTTTTTT. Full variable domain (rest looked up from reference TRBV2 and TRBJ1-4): EPEVTQTPSHQVTQMGQEVILRCVPISNHLYFYWYRQILGQKVEFLVSFYNNEISEKSEIFDDQFSVERPDGSNFTLKIRSTKLEDSAMYFCASSDPKGEKLFFGSGTQLSVL.

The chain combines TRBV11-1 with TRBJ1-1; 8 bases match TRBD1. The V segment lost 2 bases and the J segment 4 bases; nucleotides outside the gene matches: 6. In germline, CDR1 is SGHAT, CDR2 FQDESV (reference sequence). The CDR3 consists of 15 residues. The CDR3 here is CASSLSPGGGTEAFF. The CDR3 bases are TGTGCCAGCAGCTTATCCCCAGGGGGCGGCACTGAAGCTTTCTTT.

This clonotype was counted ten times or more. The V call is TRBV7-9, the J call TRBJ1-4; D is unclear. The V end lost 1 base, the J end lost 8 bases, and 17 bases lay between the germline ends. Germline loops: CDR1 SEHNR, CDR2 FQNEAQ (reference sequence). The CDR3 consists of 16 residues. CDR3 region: CASSLGFVAGSEKLFF. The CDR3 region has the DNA TGTGCCAGCAGCTTAGGGTTTGTCGCGGGCTCCGAAAAACTGTTTTTT. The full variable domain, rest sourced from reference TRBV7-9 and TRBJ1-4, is DTGVSQNPRHKITKRGQNVTFRCDPISEHNRLYWYRQTLGQGPEFLTYFQNEAQLEKSRLLSDRFSAERPKGSFSTLEIQRTEQGDSAMYLCASSLGFVAGSEKLFFGSGTQLSVL.

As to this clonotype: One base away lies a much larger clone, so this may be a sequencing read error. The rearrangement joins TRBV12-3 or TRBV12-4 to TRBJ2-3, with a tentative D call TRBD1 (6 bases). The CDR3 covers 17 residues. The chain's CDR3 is CASSFPGTRKSTDAQYF. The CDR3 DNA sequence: TGTGCCAGCAGTTTCCCCGGGACAAGGAAAAGCACAGATGCGCAGTATTTT.

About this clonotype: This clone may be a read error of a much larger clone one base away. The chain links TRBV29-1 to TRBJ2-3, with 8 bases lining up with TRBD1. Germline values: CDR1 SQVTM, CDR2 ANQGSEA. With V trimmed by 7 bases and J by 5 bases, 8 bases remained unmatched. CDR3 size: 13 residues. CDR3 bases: TGCAGCGAAAGGACAGGGACGAAAGATACGCAGTATTTT. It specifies CSERTGTKDTQYF.

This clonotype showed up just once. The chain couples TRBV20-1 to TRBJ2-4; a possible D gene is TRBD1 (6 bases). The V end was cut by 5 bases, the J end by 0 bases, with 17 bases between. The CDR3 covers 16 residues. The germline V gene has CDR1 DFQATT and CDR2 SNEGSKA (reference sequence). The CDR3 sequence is CSAANNRALAKNIQYF. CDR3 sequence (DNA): TGCAGTGCTGCAAACAACAGGGCTCTAGCCAAAAACATTCAGTACTTC.

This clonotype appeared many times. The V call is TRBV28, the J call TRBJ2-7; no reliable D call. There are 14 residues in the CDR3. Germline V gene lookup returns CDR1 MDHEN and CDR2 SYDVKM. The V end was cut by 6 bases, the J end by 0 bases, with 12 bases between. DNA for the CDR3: TGTGCCAGCAGATCCTCCCCGGCCTCCTACGAGCAGTACTTC. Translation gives CASRSSPASYEQYF.

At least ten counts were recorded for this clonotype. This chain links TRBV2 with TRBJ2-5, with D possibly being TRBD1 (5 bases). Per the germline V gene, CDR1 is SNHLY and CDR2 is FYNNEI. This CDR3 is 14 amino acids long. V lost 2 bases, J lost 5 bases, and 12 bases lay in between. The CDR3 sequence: CASSERSGQETQYF. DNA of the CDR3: TGTGCCAGCAGTGAAAGGTCAGGGCAGGAGACCCAGTACTTC.

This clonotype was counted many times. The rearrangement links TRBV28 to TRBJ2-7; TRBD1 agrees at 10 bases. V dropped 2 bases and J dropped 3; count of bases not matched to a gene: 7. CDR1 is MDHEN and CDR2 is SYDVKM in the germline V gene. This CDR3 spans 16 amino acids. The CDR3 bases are TGTGCCAGCAGTTTAGTCGGGACAGGGGCCAGCTACGAGCAGTACTTC. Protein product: CASSLVGTGASYEQYF.

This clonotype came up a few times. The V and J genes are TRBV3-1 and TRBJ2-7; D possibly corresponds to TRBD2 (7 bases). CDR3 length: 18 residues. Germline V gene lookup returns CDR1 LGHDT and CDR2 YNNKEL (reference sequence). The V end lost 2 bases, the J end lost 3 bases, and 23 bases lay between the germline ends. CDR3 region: CASSQRNGLADRYYEQYF. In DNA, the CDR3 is TGTGCCAGCAGCCAACGAAACGGGCTAGCGGACAGATACTACGAGCAGTACTTC.

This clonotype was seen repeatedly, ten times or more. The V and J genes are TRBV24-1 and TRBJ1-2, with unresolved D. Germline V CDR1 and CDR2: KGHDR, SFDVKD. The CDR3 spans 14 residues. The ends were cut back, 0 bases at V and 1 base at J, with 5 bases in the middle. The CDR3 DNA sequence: TGTGCCACCAGTGATTTGAAGATTAACTATGGCTACACCTTC. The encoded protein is CATSDLKINYGYTF.

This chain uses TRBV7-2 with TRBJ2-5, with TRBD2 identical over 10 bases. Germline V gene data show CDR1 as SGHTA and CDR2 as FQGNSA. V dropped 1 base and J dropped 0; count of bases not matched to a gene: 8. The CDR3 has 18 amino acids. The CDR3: CASSLGPLSGRYQETQYF. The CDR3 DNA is TGTGCCAGCAGCTTAGGCCCCCTTAGCGGGAGGTACCAAGAGACCCAGTACTTC.

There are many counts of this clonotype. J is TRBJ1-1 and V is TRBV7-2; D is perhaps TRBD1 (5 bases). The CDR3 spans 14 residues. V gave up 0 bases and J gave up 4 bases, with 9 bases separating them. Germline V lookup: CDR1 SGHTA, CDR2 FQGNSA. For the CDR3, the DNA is TGTGCCAGCAGCTTAGCTGGGGGGATCACTGAAGCTTTCTTT. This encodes CASSLAGGITEAFF.

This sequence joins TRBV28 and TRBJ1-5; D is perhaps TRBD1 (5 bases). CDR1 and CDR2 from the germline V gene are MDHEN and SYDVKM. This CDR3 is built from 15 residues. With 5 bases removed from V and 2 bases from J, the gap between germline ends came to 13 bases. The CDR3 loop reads CASSESGGGNQPQHF. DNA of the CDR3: TGTGCCAGCAGTGAGAGTGGGGGGGGCAATCAGCCCCAGCATTTT.

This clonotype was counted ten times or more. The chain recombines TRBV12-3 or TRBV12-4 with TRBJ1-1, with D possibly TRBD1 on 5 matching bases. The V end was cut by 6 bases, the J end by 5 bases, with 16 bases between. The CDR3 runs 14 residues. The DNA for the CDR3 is TGTGCCAGCAGCTCTCTCGGGGGGGGGACTGAAGCTTTCTTT. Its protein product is CASSSLGGGTEAFF.

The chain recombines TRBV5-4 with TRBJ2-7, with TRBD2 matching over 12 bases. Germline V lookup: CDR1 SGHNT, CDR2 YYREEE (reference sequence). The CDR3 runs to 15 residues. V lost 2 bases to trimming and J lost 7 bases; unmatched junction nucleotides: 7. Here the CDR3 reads CASSLRLAGVWEQYF. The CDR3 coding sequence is TGTGCCAGCAGCTTACGACTAGCGGGAGTTTGGGAGCAGTACTTC.

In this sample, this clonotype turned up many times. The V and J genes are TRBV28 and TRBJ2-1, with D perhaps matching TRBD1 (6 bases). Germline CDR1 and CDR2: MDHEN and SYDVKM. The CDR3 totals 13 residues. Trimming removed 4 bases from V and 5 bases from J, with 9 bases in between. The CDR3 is CASSYRVDNEQFF. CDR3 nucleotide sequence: TGTGCCAGCAGTTACAGGGTAGACAATGAGCAGTTCTTC.